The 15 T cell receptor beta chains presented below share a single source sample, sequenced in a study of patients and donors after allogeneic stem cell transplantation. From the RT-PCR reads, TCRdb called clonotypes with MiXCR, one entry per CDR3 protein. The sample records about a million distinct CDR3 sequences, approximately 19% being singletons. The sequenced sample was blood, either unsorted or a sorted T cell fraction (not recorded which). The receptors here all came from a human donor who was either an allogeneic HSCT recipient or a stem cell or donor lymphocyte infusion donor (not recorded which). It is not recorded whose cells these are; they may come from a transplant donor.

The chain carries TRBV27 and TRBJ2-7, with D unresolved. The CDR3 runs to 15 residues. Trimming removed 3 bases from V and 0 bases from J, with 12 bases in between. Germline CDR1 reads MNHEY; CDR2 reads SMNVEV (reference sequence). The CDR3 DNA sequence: TGTGCCAGCAGTTTTGTAATGAAGAGCTCCTACGAGCAGTACTTC. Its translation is CASSFVMKSSYEQYF.

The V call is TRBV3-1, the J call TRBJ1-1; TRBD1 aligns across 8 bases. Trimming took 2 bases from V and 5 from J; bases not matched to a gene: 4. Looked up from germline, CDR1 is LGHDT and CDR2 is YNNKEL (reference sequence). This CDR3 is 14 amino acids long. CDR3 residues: CASSQFRGHTEAFF. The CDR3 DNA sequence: TGTGCCAGCAGCCAATTCAGGGGGCATACTGAAGCTTTCTTT.

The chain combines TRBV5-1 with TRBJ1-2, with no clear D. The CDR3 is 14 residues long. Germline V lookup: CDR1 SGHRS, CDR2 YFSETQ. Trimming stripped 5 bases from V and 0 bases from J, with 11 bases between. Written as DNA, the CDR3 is TGCGCCAGCAGGAGCAGGTCGGCTAACTATGGCTACACCTTC. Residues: CASRSRSANYGYTF.

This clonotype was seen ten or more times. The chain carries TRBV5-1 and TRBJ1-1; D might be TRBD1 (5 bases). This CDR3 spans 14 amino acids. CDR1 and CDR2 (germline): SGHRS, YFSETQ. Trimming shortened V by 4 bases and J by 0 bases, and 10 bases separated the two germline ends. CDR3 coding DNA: TGCGCCAGCAGCCGGGACCCCTTGAACACTGAAGCTTTCTTT. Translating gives CASSRDPLNTEAFF.

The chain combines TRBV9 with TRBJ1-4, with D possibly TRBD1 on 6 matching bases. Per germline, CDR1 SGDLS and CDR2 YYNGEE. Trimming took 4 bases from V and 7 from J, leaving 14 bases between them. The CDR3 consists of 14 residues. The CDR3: CASSPSGAIEKLFF. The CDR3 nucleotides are TGTGCCAGCAGCCCGTCGGGGGCGATTGAAAAACTGTTTTTT.

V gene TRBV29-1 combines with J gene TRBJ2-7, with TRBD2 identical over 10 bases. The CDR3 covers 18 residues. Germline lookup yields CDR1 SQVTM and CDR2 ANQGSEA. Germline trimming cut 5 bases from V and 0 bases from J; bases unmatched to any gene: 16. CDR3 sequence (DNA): TGCAGCGTTCGGACTAGAGCGGGAGGGACGCGTAGCTCCTACGAGCAGTACTTC. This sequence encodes CSVRTRAGGTRSSYEQYF.

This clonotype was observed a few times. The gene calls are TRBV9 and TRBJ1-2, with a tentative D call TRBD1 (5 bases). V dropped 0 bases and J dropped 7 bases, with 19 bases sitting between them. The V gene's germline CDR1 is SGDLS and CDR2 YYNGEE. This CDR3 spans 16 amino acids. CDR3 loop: CASSVGGRDYSSGYTF. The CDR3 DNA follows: TGTGCCAGCAGCGTAGGTGGCAGGGATTATTCTAGTGGCTACACCTTC.

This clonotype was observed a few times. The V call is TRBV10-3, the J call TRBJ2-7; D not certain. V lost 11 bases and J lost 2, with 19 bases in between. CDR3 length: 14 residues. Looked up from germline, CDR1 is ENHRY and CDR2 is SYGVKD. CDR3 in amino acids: CAAISDPMTYEQYF. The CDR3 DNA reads TGTGCCGCCATAAGCGATCCGATGACCTACGAGCAGTACTTC.

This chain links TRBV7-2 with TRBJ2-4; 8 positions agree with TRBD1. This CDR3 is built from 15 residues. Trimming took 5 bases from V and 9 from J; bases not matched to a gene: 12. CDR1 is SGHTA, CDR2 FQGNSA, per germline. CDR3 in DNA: TGTGCCAGCAGCCTCAGCGGACAGGGCCAAAGCATTCAGTACTTC. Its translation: CASSLSGQGQSIQYF.

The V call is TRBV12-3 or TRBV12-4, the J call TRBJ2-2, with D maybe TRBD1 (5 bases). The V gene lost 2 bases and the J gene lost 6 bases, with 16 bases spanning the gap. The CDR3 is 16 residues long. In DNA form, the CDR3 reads TGTGCCAGCAGTTTATTTGTGTCAGGGTGGGCCGGGGAGCTGTTTTTT. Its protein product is CASSLFVSGWAGELFF.

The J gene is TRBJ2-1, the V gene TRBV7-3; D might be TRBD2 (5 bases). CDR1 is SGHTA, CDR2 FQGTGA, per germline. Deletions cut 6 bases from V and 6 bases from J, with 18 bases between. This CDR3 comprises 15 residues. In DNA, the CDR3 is TGTGCCAGCAGTCATTCGGGCCCCCGGGGCAATGAGCAGTTCTTC. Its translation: CASSHSGPRGNEQFF.

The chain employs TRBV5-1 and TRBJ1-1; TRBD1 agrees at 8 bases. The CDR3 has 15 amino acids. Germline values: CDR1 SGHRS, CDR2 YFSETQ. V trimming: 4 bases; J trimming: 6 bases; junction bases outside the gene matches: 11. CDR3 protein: CASSEAGTGVAEAFF. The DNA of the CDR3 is TGCGCCAGCAGCGAAGCCGGGACAGGCGTGGCTGAAGCTTTCTTT. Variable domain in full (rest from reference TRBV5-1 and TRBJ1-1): KAGVTQTPRYLIKTRGQQVTLSCSPISGHRSVSWYQQTPGQGLQFLFEYFSETQRNKGNFPGRFSGRQFSNSRSEMNVSTLELGDSALYLCASSEAGTGVAEAFFGQGTRLTVV.

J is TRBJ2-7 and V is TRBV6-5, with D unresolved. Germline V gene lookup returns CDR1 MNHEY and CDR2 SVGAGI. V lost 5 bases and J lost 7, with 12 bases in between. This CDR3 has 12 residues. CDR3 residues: CASSPQPKEQYF. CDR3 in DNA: TGTGCCAGCAGTCCGCAGCCTAAAGAGCAGTACTTC.

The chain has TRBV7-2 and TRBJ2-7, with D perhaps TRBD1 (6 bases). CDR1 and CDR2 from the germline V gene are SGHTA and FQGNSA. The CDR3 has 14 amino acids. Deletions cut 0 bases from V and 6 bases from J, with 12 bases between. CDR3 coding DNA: TGTGCCAGCAGCTTAGCGTTACAGGGATCCGAGCAGTACTTC. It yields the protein CASSLALQGSEQYF.

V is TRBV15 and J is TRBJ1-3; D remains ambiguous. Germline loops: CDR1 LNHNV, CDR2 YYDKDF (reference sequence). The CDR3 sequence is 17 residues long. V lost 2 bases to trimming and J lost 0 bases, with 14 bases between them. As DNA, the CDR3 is TGTGCCACCAGCAGATCTAACTGGGCGAACTCTGGAAACACCATATATTTT. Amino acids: CATSRSNWANSGNTIYF.